This paragraph covers one T cell receptor (beta chain) sequence. The sample belongs to a study of blood T cells in healthy people across ages. About the research overall: Every two T cells gave about one barcoded beta molecule via template switching.

A second PCR of roughly 6 to 12 cycles used a sample-barcoded 5' primer and a J-beta primer mix. One entry per CDR3 protein results from TCRdb running MiXCR on the 5' RACE reads. This table has over a million distinct CDR3 sequences, less than 50% appearing once. V was pared by 1 base and J by 7 bases, with 10 bases between. The CDR3 covers 13 residues. Germline V gene data show CDR1 as SEHNR and CDR2 as FQNEAQ (reference sequence). Researchers report isolating at least 6.5 million PBMCs per sample. J is TRBJ1-2 and V is TRBV7-9; D may be TRBD1 (6 bases). The specimen sequenced was blood. The clonotype comes from a woman in her fifties or sixties in good health. The CDR3 region is CASSLGDIRGYTF. CDR3 coding DNA: TGTGCCAGCAGCTTAGGGGACATCCGTGGCTACACCTTC.